Given below is one T cell receptor beta chain in context. Its antigen is as yet unknown. This entry is derived from a study of shared clonotypes between healthy human individuals. Findings and limits, study-wide: Memory subsets generally showed smaller estimated richness than naive subsets did. Clonotypes not shared had lower generation probabilities than those common to all four donors. Sequencing depth was a factor that was expected to affect clonotype sharing among donors.

TCRdb's table, derived via immunoSEQ multiplex PCR, lists solely in-frame clones and lacks some. In the table there are roughly 2.6 million clones, more than 80% of which are singletons. The material sequenced was naive CD4+ T cells sorted from blood. This sample's subset: CD45RA+ positively selected. This receptor was identified in a man younger than 35 in good health.

The CDR3 region has the DNA TGCGCCAGCAGCTCAGGGGGCGCTTCTAATGAAAAACTGTTTTTT. Translating it yields CASSSGGASNEKLFF. V and J are TRBV5-1 and TRBJ1-4, with 8 bases lining up with TRBD1. Looked up from germline, CDR1 is SGHRS and CDR2 is YFSETQ. CDR3 size: 15 residues. V lost 3 bases and J lost 3; bases outside the gene matches: 4.